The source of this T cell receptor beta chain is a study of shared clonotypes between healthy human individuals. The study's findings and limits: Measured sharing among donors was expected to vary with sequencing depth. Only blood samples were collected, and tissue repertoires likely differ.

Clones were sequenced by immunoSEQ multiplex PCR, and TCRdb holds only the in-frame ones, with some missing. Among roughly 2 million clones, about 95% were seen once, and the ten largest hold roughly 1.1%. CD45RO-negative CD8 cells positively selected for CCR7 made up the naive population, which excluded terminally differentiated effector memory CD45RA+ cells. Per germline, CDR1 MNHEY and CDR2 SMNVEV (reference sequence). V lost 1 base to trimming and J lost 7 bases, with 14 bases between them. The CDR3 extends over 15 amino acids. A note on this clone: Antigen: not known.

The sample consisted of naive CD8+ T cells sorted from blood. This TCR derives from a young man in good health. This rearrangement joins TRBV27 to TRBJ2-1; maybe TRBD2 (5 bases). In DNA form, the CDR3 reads TGTGCCAGCAGTTTATTGCGCTACCCGGGGAATGAGCAGTTCTTC. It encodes CASSLLRYPGNEQFF.